These T cell receptor beta chains were read from a single sample in a study of blood T cells in healthy people across ages. TCRdb passed the 5' RACE reads through MiXCR, listing each CDR3 protein once. Of hundreds of thousands of distinct CDR3 sequences listed, around 49% are singletons. Source material: blood. The receptors come from a woman aged 60-75 years in good health. The conserved cysteine and the conserved F or W are not part of the CDR3 here. D genes are given only for firm matches.

>TRBJ1-1|10|NA|TRBV29-1
SVEEIILEAF
>TRBJ2-7|13|TRBD2|TRBV20-1
SARRETSDTYEQY
>TRBJ2-3|13|NA|TRBV7-2
ASSYTSSSTDTQY
>TRBJ1-1|11|NA|TRBV18
ASSPDLNTEAF
>TRBJ1-2|12|NA|TRBV18
ASSPPGINYGYT
>TRBJ2-5|10|NA|TRBV28
ASTVSQETQY
>TRBJ2-7|12|TRBD1|TRBV7-9
ASSLRDSSYEQY
>TRBJ2-3|15|TRBD2|TRBV10-3
AISRAGTTPSTDTQY
>NA|12|NA|TRBV29-1
STRGESSYNEQY
>TRBJ2-5|13|NA|TRBV11-2
ASSLSGRTWETQY
>TRBJ2-3|11|TRBD2|TRBV20-1
SAKRGSFDTQY
>TRBJ2-1|14|NA|TRBV28
ASSLSGTPGRHEQF
>TRBJ2-7|13|TRBD1|TRBV25-1
ASSDRDRGPHEQY
>TRBJ2-5|11|NA|TRBV7-2
TSSPGLLETLY
>NA|10|NA|TRBV29-1
SAEDGFETQY
>TRBJ2-7|13|NA|TRBV27
ASGDGSLGSYEQY
>TRBJ2-7|13|TRBD1|TRBV5-8
ASSLVYRGSYEQY
>TRBJ1-2|10|TRBD1|TRBV20-1
SATQGPYGYT
>TRBJ2-5|14|TRBD2|TRBV7-2
ASSISSGGGWKTQY
>TRBJ1-1|13|NA|TRBV4-3
ASSQVEGLGTEAF
>TRBJ2-1|13|TRBD2|TRBV29-1
SVEPSGSFRNEQF
>NA|13|TRBD2|TRBV29-1
SVEKSTSPYNEQY
>TRBJ2-3|13|NA|TRBV9
ASSASGFSTDTQY
>TRBJ1-1|12|NA|TRBV7-3
ASSLMAGNTEAF
>TRBJ2-7|10|NA|TRBV29-1
SVEERDYEQY
>TRBJ2-5|14|NA|TRBV3-1
ASSKPDLDGVDEQY